This T cell receptor beta chain stems from a study of tumor and adjacent non-tumor tissue in lung cancer. The wider study: The patients, approximately 9 men and 4 or 5 women, were about 31 to 80 with stage I to III disease. Each sample yielded 4 million to 4.5 million productive TCRbeta reads on average.

TCRbeta libraries were built with three rounds of nested PCR, modified from ARM-PCR. TCRdb itself ran the multiplex PCR reads through MiXCR, one entry per CDR3 protein. The sample lists approximately 120,000 distinct CDR3 sequences, under 65% occurring once. CDR3 length: 14 amino acids. CDR1 DFQATT and CDR2 SNEGSKA come from the germline V gene (reference sequence). V gave up 3 bases and J gave up 5 bases, with 15 bases separating them. This sample's RNA came from whole unsorted tissue. More than 3 cm separated this lung sample from the edge of the tumor. To note about this clonotype: Because it lacks the conserved phenylalanine or tryptophan at the end, this CDR3 is likely a read error.

This clonotype originated in a man in his sixties with non-small cell lung cancer. The sequenced sample was distant non-tumor lung tissue. V and J are TRBV20-1 and TRBJ2-3, with D tentatively TRBD2 (5 bases). The DNA of the CDR3 is TGCAGTGCTAGGGGTAGAGGGTTCAGAGATACGCAGTATTTA. It specifies CSARGRGFRDTQYL.